This T cell receptor (beta chain) was recovered during a study of identical twins. J was trimmed by 4 bases and V by 6 bases; bases with no gene match: 10. The CDR3 loop spans 16 amino acids. Per germline, CDR1 LNHDA and CDR2 SQIVND (reference sequence). TCRdb fed the 5' RACE reads into MiXCR, producing one record per CDR3 protein. The table lists 280,000 or so distinct CDR3 sequences, 6.5% to 9.5% of them singletons. The same data also contributed to another study, on yellow fever vaccine responses in identical twins.

This chain joins TRBV19 and TRBJ2-5, with 11 bases fitting TRBD2. Source material: memory (CD45RO+) T cells sorted from blood. The TCR was taken from a woman younger than 30 in good health. The CDR3 DNA sequence: TGTGCCAGTAGCCGGGCAATAGCGGGAGGGATAGAGACCCAGTACTTC. Translating it yields CASSRAIAGGIETQYF.